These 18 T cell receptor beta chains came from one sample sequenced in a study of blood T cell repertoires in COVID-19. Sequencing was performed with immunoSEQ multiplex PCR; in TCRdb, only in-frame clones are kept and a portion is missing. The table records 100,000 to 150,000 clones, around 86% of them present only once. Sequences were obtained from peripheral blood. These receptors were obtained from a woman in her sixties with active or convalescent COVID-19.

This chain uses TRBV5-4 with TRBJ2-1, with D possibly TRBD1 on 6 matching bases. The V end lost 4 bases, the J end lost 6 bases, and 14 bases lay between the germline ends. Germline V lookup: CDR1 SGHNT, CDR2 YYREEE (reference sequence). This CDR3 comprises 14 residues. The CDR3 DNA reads TGTGCCAGCAGCATGCCAGGGGTAGGCAATGAGCAGTTCTTC. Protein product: CASSMPGVGNEQFF.

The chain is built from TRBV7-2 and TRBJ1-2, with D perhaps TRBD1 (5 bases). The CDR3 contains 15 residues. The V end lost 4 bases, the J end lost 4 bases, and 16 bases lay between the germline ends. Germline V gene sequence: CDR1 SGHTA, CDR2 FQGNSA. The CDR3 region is CASSSRHDSFYGYTF. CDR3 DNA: TGTGCCAGCAGCTCCCGCCACGACAGCTTCTATGGCTACACCTTC. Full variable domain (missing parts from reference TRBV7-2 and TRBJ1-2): GAGVSQSPSNKVTEKGKDVELRCDPISGHTALYWYRQSLGQGLEFLIYFQGNSAPDKSGLPSDRFSAERTGGSVSTLTIQRTQQEDSAVYLCASSSRHDSFYGYTFGSGTRLTVV.

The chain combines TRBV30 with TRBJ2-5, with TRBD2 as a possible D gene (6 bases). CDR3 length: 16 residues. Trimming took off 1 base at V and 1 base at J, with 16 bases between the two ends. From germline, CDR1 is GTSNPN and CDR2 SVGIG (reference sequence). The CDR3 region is CAWSGGGTGTQETQYF. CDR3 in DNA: TGTGCCTGGAGTGGTGGAGGGACTGGAACCCAAGAGACCCAGTACTTC.

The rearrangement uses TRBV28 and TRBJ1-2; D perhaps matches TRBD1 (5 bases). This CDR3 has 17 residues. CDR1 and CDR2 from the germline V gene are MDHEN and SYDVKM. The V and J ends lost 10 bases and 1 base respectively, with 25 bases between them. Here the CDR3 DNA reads TGTGCCACCGTGGCCGGGACTATCAGTGGGGATAACTATGGCTACACCTTC. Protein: CATVAGTISGDNYGYTF.

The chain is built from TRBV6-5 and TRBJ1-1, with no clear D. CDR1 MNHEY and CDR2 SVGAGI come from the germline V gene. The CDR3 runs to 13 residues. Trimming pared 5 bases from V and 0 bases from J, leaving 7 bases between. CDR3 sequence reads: CASSRSVNTEAFF. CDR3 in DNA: TGTGCCAGCAGTAGGAGCGTGAACACTGAAGCTTTCTTT.

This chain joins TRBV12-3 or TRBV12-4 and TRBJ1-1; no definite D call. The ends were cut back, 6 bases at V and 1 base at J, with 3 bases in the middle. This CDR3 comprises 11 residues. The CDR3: CASRQNTEAFF. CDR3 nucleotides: TGTGCCAGCAGACAGAACACTGAAGCTTTCTTT.

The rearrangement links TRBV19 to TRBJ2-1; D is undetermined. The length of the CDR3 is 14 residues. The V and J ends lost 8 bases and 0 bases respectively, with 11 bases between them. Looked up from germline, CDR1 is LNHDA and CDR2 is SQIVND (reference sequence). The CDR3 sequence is CASSTVSSYNEQFF. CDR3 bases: TGTGCCAGTTCCACAGTAAGCTCCTACAATGAGCAGTTCTTC.

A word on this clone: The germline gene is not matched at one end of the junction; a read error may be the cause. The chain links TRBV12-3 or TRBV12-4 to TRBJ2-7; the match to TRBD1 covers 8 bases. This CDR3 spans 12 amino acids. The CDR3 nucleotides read TGTGCCAGCAGCCCTCCCGGGACAGGAGTTAACTTC. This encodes CASSPPGTGVNF.

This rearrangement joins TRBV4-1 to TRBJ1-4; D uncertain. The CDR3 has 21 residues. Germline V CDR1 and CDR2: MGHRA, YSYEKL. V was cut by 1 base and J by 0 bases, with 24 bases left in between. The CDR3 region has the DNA TGCGCCAGCAGCCAAGGCGAACCGGGAAAGGGCTGGATTGCAACTAATGAAAAACTGTTTTTT. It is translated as CASSQGEPGKGWIATNEKLFF.

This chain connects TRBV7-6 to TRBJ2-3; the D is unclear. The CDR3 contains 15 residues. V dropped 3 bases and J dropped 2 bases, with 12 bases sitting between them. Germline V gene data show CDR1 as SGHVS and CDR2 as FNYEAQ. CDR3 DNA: TGTGCCAGCAGCTTGGGCGAAAGGAACACAGATACGCAGTATTTT. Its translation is CASSLGERNTDTQYF. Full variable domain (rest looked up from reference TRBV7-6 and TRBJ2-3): GAGVSQSPRYKVTKRGQDVALRCDPISGHVSLYWYRQALGQGPEFLTYFNYEAQQDKSGLPNDRFSAERPEGSISTLTIQRTEQRDSAMYRCASSLGERNTDTQYFGPGTRLTVL.

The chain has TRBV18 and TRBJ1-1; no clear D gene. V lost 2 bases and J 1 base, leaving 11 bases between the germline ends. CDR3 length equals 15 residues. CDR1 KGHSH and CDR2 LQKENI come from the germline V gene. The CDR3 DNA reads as TGTGCCAGCTCACCAATGGCAGGTGCGAACACTGAAGCTTTCTTT. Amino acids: CASSPMAGANTEAFF.

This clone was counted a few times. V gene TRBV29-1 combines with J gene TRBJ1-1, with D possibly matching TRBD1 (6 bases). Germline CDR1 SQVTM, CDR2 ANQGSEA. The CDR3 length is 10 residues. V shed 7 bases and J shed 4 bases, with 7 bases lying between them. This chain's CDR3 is CSGTVTEAFF. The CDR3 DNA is TGCAGCGGGACAGTCACTGAAGCTTTCTTT.

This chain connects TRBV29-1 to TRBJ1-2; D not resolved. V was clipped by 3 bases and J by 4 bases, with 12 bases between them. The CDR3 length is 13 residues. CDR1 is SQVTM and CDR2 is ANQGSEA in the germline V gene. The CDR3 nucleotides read TGCAGCGTTGATAGAGGGAATCTCTATGGCTACACCTTC. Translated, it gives CSVDRGNLYGYTF.

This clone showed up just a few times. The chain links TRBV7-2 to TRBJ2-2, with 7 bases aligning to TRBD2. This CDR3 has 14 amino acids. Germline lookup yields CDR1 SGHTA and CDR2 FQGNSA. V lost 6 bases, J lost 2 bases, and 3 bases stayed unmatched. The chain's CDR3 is CASRGLSNTGELFF. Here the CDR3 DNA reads TGTGCCAGCAGGGGACTATCCAACACCGGGGAGCTGTTTTTT.

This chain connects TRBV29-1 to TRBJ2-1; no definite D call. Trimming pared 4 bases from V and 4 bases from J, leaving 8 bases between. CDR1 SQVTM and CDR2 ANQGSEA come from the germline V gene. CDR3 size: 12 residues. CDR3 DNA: TGCAGCGTTGGAGTTCATTACAATGAGCAGTTCTTC. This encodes CSVGVHYNEQFF.

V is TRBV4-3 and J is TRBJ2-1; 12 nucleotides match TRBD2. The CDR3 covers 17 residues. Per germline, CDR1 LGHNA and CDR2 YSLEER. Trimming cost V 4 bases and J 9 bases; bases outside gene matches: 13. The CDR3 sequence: CASSLLAGGPGSIEQFF. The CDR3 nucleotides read TGCGCCAGCAGCCTCCTAGCGGGAGGGCCTGGTTCGATTGAGCAGTTCTTC.

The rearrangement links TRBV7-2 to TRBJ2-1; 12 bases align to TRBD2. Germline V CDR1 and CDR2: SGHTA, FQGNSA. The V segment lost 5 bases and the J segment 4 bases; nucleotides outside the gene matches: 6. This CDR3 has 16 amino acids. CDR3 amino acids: CASSGGLAGGYNEQFF. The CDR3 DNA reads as TGTGCCAGCAGCGGGGGACTAGCGGGCGGGTACAATGAGCAGTTCTTC.

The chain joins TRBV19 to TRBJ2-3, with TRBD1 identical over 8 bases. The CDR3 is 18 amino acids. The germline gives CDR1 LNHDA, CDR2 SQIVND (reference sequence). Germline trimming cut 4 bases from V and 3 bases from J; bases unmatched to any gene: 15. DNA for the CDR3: TGTGCCAGTAGTAATAGTACAGGGGGGTTCCGATTTACAGATACGCAGTATTTT. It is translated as CASSNSTGGFRFTDTQYF.